The 8 T cell receptor beta chains given below trace back to one sample, sequenced in a study of T-cell reconstitution after alpha-beta-depleted transplantation in children. A TCRbeta library incorporating unique molecular identifiers was prepared. TCRdb re-analysed the PCR reads in MiXCR, keeping a single row per CDR3 protein. This table holds over 90,000 distinct CDR3 sequences, around 7% found once. The source was PBMCs, collected before TCRalphabeta/CD19-depleted stem cell transplant. The origin of the receptors is a boy aged 2 to 9 with acute lymphoblastic leukemia, due to receive a stem cell transplant.

The chain links TRBV5-1 to TRBJ1-4; unclear D gene. V lost 4 bases to trimming and J lost 9 bases, with 19 bases between them. From germline, CDR1 is SGHRS and CDR2 YFSETQ. The CDR3 has 15 amino acids. CDR3 region: CASSKSPPGLKKLFF. The CDR3 region has the DNA TGCGCCAGCAGCAAAAGTCCACCGGGCCTTAAAAAACTGTTTTTT.

In its sample, this clonotype was seen a few times. This rearrangement joins TRBV28 to TRBJ2-5, with a tentative D call TRBD2 (6 bases). Germline assignment: CDR1 MDHEN and CDR2 SYDVKM. Trimming shortened V by 3 bases and J by 6 bases, and 14 bases separated the two germline ends. The CDR3 runs to 14 residues. CDR3 sequence (DNA): TGTGCCAGCAGTTTTGGAGGGGTTCAACAGACCCAGTACTTC. It yields the protein CASSFGGVQQTQYF.

This clonotype was recorded many times. The gene calls are TRBV5-1 and TRBJ1-6; no firm D call. Germline lookup yields CDR1 SGHRS and CDR2 YFSETQ. The ends were cut back, 4 bases at V and 7 bases at J, with 9 bases in the middle. The CDR3 extends over 13 amino acids. In DNA form, the CDR3 reads TGCGCCAGCAGCGGGGTCGGCAATTCACCCCTCCACTTT. The encoded protein is CASSGVGNSPLHF. The variable domain in full, completed from reference TRBV5-1 and TRBJ1-6, reads KAGVTQTPRYLIKTRGQQVTLSCSPISGHRSVSWYQQTPGQGLQFLFEYFSETQRNKGNFPGRFSGRQFSNSRSEMNVSTLELGDSALYLCASSGVGNSPLHFGNGTRLTVT.

The chain couples TRBV7-2 to TRBJ2-1; D tentatively fits TRBD1 or TRBD2 (8 bases each). CDR1 is SGHTA and CDR2 is FQGNSA in the germline V gene. V dropped 5 bases and J dropped 7 bases, with 21 bases sitting between them. The CDR3 extends over 16 amino acids. The CDR3, as DNA: TGTGCCAGCAGCAACGGGAGGGCAGGGGGCTTAAATGAGCAGTTCTTC. It is translated as CASSNGRAGGLNEQFF.

This clonotype was seen ten or more times. The chain joins TRBV7-6 to TRBJ2-1; the D gene is possibly TRBD1 (5 bases). The ends were cut back, 5 bases at V and 0 bases at J, with 14 bases in the middle. The CDR3 is 16 residues long. CDR1 is SGHVS and CDR2 is FNYEAQ in the germline V gene. The DNA of the CDR3 is TGTGCCAGCAGCGCCCACGACAGAAGCTCCTACAATGAGCAGTTCTTC. It codes for CASSAHDRSSYNEQFF.

This clonotype was seen repeatedly, ten times or more. The chain is built from TRBV21-1 and TRBJ2-5; TRBD1, the D gene given by the table, was not confirmed from the DNA. TRBV21-1 is labeled a pseudogene. The CDR3 is made up of 16 amino acids. Written as DNA, the CDR3 is TGTGCCAGCAGCGTATGGGACAGGGGGCATCAAGAGACCCAGTACTTC. It encodes CASSVWDRGHQETQYF.

This clonotype has just a few counts. This chain uses TRBV4-2 with TRBJ2-4; 13 positions agree with TRBD2. Germline V gives CDR1 LGHNA, CDR2 YNFKEQ. The CDR3 has 16 amino acids. J was trimmed by 7 bases and V by 5 bases; bases with no gene match: 8. CDR3 sequence reads: CASSSTSGGASNIQYF. The CDR3 DNA is TGTGCCAGCAGCTCAACTAGCGGGGGGGCGAGTAACATTCAGTACTTC.

This clonotype was seen many times. J is TRBJ1-5 and V is TRBV20-1, with 9 bases aligning to TRBD1. V lost 4 bases, J lost 0 bases, and 13 bases stayed unmatched. The germline CDR1 and CDR2 sequences are DFQATT and SNEGSKA (reference sequence). The length of the CDR3 is 18 residues. The CDR3 spells CSAKEIDRGWDSNQPQHF. The CDR3 bases are TGCAGTGCTAAAGAAATAGACAGGGGGTGGGATAGCAATCAGCCCCAGCATTTT.